This T cell receptor (beta chain) was captured in a study of blood T cell repertoires in COVID-19. The authors' processing: From reference gene primer amplification, estimates of nucleated cell counts were derived. The assay was immunoSEQ multiplex PCR, and TCRdb's table has in-frame clones only and misses some. The DNA was the basis for D and trimming; V, J and clone size are from that table. The sample contains about 270,000 clones, roughly nine tenths of which appear only once. Germline CDR1 SGDLS, CDR2 YYNGEE. The CDR3 runs 16 residues. V lost 0 bases and J 4 bases, leaving 16 bases between the germline ends.

Sequenced: peripheral blood. The chain recombines TRBV9 with TRBJ2-5, with D possibly TRBD1 on 6 matching bases. This receptor was taken from a man aged 40-49 years with active or convalescent COVID-19. The CDR3 DNA reads TGTGCCAGCAGCGTAGCGGGCGATCGCAGGGGAGAGACCCAGTACTTC. Amino acid sequence: CASSVAGDRRGETQYF. The full variable domain, rest sourced from reference TRBV9 and TRBJ2-5, is DSGVTQTPKHLITATGQRVTLRCSPRSGDLSVYWYQQSLDQGLQFLIQYYNGEERAKGNILERFSAQQFPDLHSELNLSSLELGDSALYFCASSVAGDRRGETQYFGPGTRLLVL.